These 5 T cell receptor beta chains came from one sample sequenced in a study of T-cell memory formation after mild COVID-19. TCRdb redid the calling of the 5' RACE reads with MiXCR, one entry per CDR3 protein. There are about 430,000 distinct CDR3 sequences in the sample; more than 20% occur only once, and around 8.1% lies in the top ten. The sequenced sample consisted of PBMCs or a T cell subset sorted from them (not recorded which). The receptors come from an adult woman who had mild COVID-19 (a few samples of this study predate the infection). Cell type and time point are not known.

The chain combines TRBV6-6 with TRBJ2-5; D perhaps matches TRBD1 (5 bases). V was cut by 6 bases and J by 4 bases, with 24 bases left in between. CDR3 length equals 17 residues. Germline V gene sequence: CDR1 MNHNY, CDR2 SVGAGI (reference sequence). This CDR3 reads CASSGPPGAQVGETQYF. Here the CDR3 DNA reads TGTGCCAGCAGCGGACCCCCTGGGGCCCAAGTCGGAGAGACCCAGTACTTC.

This clonotype has more than one count but fewer than ten. V and J are TRBV9 and TRBJ1-3; D remains unclear. Germline V lookup: CDR1 SGDLS, CDR2 YYNGEE. Between the trimmed V and J ends, which lost 2 bases and 0 bases, there was a span of 15 bases. The CDR3 sequence is 17 residues long. The CDR3 DNA follows: TGTGCCAGCAGCGTGGCGGGGTCCGATGTCTCTGGAAACACCATATATTTT. Protein sequence: CASSVAGSDVSGNTIYF.

This clonotype was counted a few times. This chain connects TRBV12-3 or TRBV12-4 to TRBJ2-1, with D unresolved. This CDR3 has 14 residues. The V and J ends lost 3 bases and 5 bases respectively, with 11 bases between them. In nucleotides, the CDR3 is TGTGCCAGCAGTTTGGGTGGAAACCACAATGAGCAGTTCTTC. Protein product: CASSLGGNHNEQFF.

This clonotype was seen a few times. The chain uses TRBV5-5 and TRBJ2-6, with D possibly TRBD1 on 5 matching bases. The CDR3 consists of 19 residues. V shed 0 bases and J shed 0 bases, with 16 bases lying between them. Germline CDR1 SGHKS, CDR2 YYEKEE (reference sequence). CDR3 nucleotides: TGTGCCAGCAGCTTGGTGGACGGACAATTGTCCTCTGGGGCCAACGTCCTGACTTTC. Protein product: CASSLVDGQLSSGANVLTF.

This clonotype was seen more than once but under ten times. V is TRBV5-6 and J is TRBJ2-5; D is unclear. This CDR3 is built from 12 residues. V was shortened by 1 base and J by 5 bases, with 6 bases between the two germline ends. The germline CDR1 and CDR2 sequences are SGHDT and YYEEEE. This chain's CDR3 is CASSLSSETQYF. The DNA of the CDR3 is TGTGCCAGCAGCTTGAGTAGCGAGACCCAGTACTTC.